What follows are 29 T cell receptor beta chains derived from one specimen sequenced in a study of siplizumab effects on memory and regulatory T cells. Clones were read by immunoSEQ multiplex PCR, and TCRdb kept only the in-frame ones, dropping some. Altogether 70,000 or so clones are present, 80% to 90% being singletons, with the ten largest covering 1.7%. Sequencing used Tregs sorted from blood. These receptors originate from a human donor in good health.

By frequency in the sample, this clone is medium-sized (0.01 to 0.1%). This same CDR3 is encoded by further DNA sequences in the sample. V gene TRBV20-1 combines with J gene TRBJ2-3; D not resolved. V was pared by 3 bases and J by 5 bases, with 6 bases between. The CDR3 totals 11 residues. Germline lookup yields CDR1 DFQATT and CDR2 SNEGSKA (reference sequence). The CDR3 here is CSASSRDTQYF. Here the CDR3 DNA reads TGCAGTGCTAGTTCAAGAGATACGCAGTATTTT.

This chain links TRBV25-1 with TRBJ2-7; 7 positions match TRBD1. The V gene's germline CDR1 is MGHDK and CDR2 SYGVNS. The J segment lost 2 bases and the V segment lost 5 bases, leaving 3 bases of the junction unmatched. The CDR3 sequence is 13 residues long. CDR3 coding DNA: TGTGCCAGCAGTTACAGGGGACCCTACGAGCAGTACTTC. The encoded protein is CASSYRGPYEQYF.

The chain couples TRBV6-5 to TRBJ1-5; 9 bases agree with TRBD1. The J segment lost 7 bases and the V segment lost 5 bases, leaving 9 bases of the junction unmatched. Germline V CDR1 and CDR2: MNHEY, SVGAGI. The CDR3 has 15 amino acids. The CDR3 region has the DNA TGTGCCAGCAGTCCTACAGGGGGCGCCGGGCAGCCCCAGCATTTT. Encoded protein: CASSPTGGAGQPQHF.

This sequence joins TRBV28 and TRBJ2-3; the D gene is possibly TRBD1 (5 bases). The V and J ends lost 6 bases and 7 bases respectively, with 14 bases between them. The CDR3 consists of 13 residues. CDR1 and CDR2 from the germline V gene are MDHEN and SYDVKM. In DNA form, the CDR3 reads TGTGCCAGCAGCAAAGGGGTGAAAAATACGCAGTATTTT. Translation gives CASSKGVKNTQYF.

This chain uses TRBV6-6 with TRBJ2-7; no clear D gene. The CDR3 sequence is 14 residues long. CDR1 and CDR2 from the germline V gene are MNHNY and SVGAGI (reference sequence). Trimming cost V 2 bases and J 2 bases, with 10 bases left between them. CDR3 loop: CASSYVFGTYEQYF. The DNA of the CDR3 is TGTGCCAGCAGTTACGTTTTCGGAACCTACGAGCAGTACTTC.

The chain links TRBV7-3 to TRBJ2-1; D perhaps matches TRBD2 (5 bases). CDR1 is SGHTA, CDR2 FQGTGA, per germline. This CDR3 has 14 residues. The V end was cut by 2 bases, the J end by 7 bases, with 12 bases between. This CDR3 is CASSLSGNVNEQFF. CDR3 nucleotide sequence: TGTGCCAGCAGCTTATCCGGGAACGTTAATGAGCAGTTCTTC.

This clone was seen a single time. The genes are TRBV5-6 and TRBJ2-1; TRBD1 or TRBD2 may be the D gene (5 bases each). V lost 4 bases to trimming and J lost 3 bases, with 20 bases between them. Germline CDR1 SGHDT, CDR2 YYEEEE. There are 17 residues in the CDR3. The CDR3 loop reads CASSPVSSGRDYNEQFF. CDR3 nucleotides: TGTGCCAGCAGCCCCGTTTCTTCGGGACGGGACTACAATGAGCAGTTCTTC.

The V call is TRBV5-5, the J call TRBJ1-2, with 7 nucleotides matching TRBD1. V lost 3 bases, J lost 7 bases, and 12 bases stayed unmatched. This CDR3 region has 15 residues. Germline CDR1 is SGHKS and CDR2 is YYEKEE (reference sequence). CDR3 nucleotide sequence: TGTGCCAGCAGCTCTGAGACAGGGACCCCGCGTGGCTACACCTTC. Amino acid sequence: CASSSETGTPRGYTF.

V usage is TRBV7-2 and J usage is TRBJ1-2; 10 bases align to TRBD1. V gave up 2 bases and J gave up 7 bases; unmatched junction bases: 13. The CDR3 sequence is 17 residues long. Germline assignment: CDR1 SGHTA and CDR2 FQGNSA. CDR3 in amino acids: CASSLSLGTGDIVGYTF. The CDR3 coding sequence is TGTGCCAGCAGCTTAAGTTTGGGGACAGGGGATATAGTTGGCTACACCTTC.

V gene TRBV19 combines with J gene TRBJ1-5, with 11 bases that match TRBD1. The V and J ends lost 3 bases and 6 bases, in that order; junction bases with no gene match: 4. The CDR3 contains 15 residues. Germline loops: CDR1 LNHDA, CDR2 SQIVND (reference sequence). CDR3 amino acids: CASSMGTGGSQPQHF. The DNA for the CDR3 is TGTGCCAGTAGTATGGGGACAGGGGGTAGTCAGCCCCAGCATTTT.

The chain joins TRBV28 to TRBJ2-7; D tentatively reads TRBD1 or TRBD2 (5 bases each). This CDR3 is 15 amino acids long. The germline gives CDR1 MDHEN, CDR2 SYDVKM. Between the trimmed V and J ends, which lost 4 bases and 2 bases, there was a span of 15 bases. As DNA, the CDR3 is TGTGCCAGCAGTTCCTCCGGGACCAGTACCTACGAGCAGTACTTC. Its protein is CASSSSGTSTYEQYF. Filled out from reference TRBV28 and TRBJ2-7, the complete variable domain reads DVKVTQSSRYLVKRTGEKVFLECVQDMDHENMFWYRQDPGLGLRLIYFSYDVKMKEKGDIPEGYSVSREKKERFSLILESASTNQTSMYLCASSSSGTSTYEQYFGPGTRLTVT.

The chain joins TRBV6-4 to TRBJ1-6; D unresolved. V lost 6 bases and J 3 bases, leaving 12 bases between the germline ends. The CDR3 loop spans 15 amino acids. Germline V gene sequence: CDR1 MRHNA, CDR2 SNTAGT. CDR3 sequence: CASRPRHNYNSPLHF. The CDR3 DNA is TGTGCCAGCAGACCACGACATAACTATAATTCACCCCTCCACTTT.

The chain employs TRBV21-1 and TRBJ2-3; TRBD2, the D gene given by the table, was not confirmed from the DNA. TRBV21-1 represents a pseudogene. The CDR3 length is 17 residues. CDR3 sequence reads: CASSISRLAGVADTQYF. The CDR3 DNA reads as TGTGCCAGCAGCATCTCCAGACTAGCGGGAGTGGCAGATACGCAGTATTTT.

The chain couples TRBV4-1 to TRBJ1-3, with D unclear. The CDR3 is 13 residues long. V was trimmed by 0 bases and J by 8 bases, leaving 8 bases between them. Germline V gene lookup returns CDR1 MGHRA and CDR2 YSYEKL. CDR3 coding DNA: TGCGCCAGCAGCCAAGATTATGGTTACACCATATATTTT. Translating it yields CASSQDYGYTIYF.

With respect to this clone: Different DNA sequences within this sample yield the same CDR3. The V gene is TRBV10-3, the J gene TRBJ1-2; D remains unclear. This CDR3 contains 13 residues. V was trimmed by 0 bases and J by 3 bases, leaving 5 bases between them. The V gene's germline CDR1 is ENHRY and CDR2 SYGVKD. CDR3 DNA: TGTGCCATCAGTGAGTCACGGGACTATGGCTACACCTTC. This encodes CAISESRDYGYTF.

In its sample, this clone was seen once. The chain employs TRBV19 and TRBJ2-3; 9 bases match TRBD1. V shed 8 bases, J shed 6 bases, and the junction held 6 bases outside the gene matches. The CDR3 runs 13 residues. Germline assignment: CDR1 LNHDA and CDR2 SQIVND (reference sequence). The CDR3 here is CASRTGGSDTQYF. The CDR3 DNA reads TGTGCCAGTCGAACAGGGGGCTCGGATACGCAGTATTTT.

V and J are TRBV9 and TRBJ2-5, with TRBD2 matching over 13 bases. With V trimmed by 3 bases and J by 4 bases, 15 bases remained unmatched. Germline V gene lookup returns CDR1 SGDLS and CDR2 YYNGEE. This CDR3 region has 19 residues. DNA for the CDR3: TGTGCCAGCAGCGCGACAGGGGCCTCGACTAGCGGGAGGTCAGAGACCCAGTACTTC. It specifies CASSATGASTSGRSETQYF.

The chain uses TRBV19 and TRBJ1-2; D call uncertain. Trimming took 1 base from V and 8 from J, leaving 14 bases between them. Looked up from germline, CDR1 is LNHDA and CDR2 is SQIVND (reference sequence). The CDR3 extends over 14 amino acids. CDR3 in amino acids: CASSIAWGFRGYTF. The CDR3 nucleotides read TGTGCCAGTAGTATAGCGTGGGGATTTCGCGGCTACACCTTC.

This clone showed up just once. The rearrangement uses TRBV18 and TRBJ1-1, with 9 bases identical to TRBD1. With V trimmed by 3 bases and J by 1 base, 3 bases remained unmatched. Germline-derived CDR1 and CDR2 are KGHSH and LQKENI. This CDR3 spans 15 amino acids. Here the CDR3 DNA reads TGTGCCAGCTCACCCGGGACAGGGTCGAACACTGAAGCTTTCTTT. Translating it yields CASSPGTGSNTEAFF.

This clone was seen only once. V usage is TRBV6-1 and J usage is TRBJ2-7, with D possibly matching TRBD2 (5 bases). The V end lost 2 bases, the J end lost 7 bases, and 12 bases lay between the germline ends. CDR1 and CDR2 (germline): MNHNS, SASEGT. The CDR3 is made up of 13 amino acids. The CDR3 DNA follows: TGTGCCAGCAGTGAAAGACCCGTAGCGGAGCAGTACTTC. Its translation: CASSERPVAEQYF.

This clone has only one observation. V gene TRBV6-1 combines with J gene TRBJ2-2, with TRBD1 identical over 9 bases. This CDR3 is 17 amino acids long. CDR1 is MNHNS and CDR2 is SASEGT in the germline V gene. V trimming: 4 bases; J trimming: 4 bases; junction bases outside the gene matches: 10. CDR3 region: CASSARTGVFTTGELFF. In nucleotides, the CDR3 is TGTGCCAGCAGTGCCCGGACAGGGGTCTTTACCACCGGGGAGCTGTTTTTT.

The chain recombines TRBV27 with TRBJ2-5, with D possibly TRBD1 on 5 matching bases. This CDR3 is built from 13 residues. Germline assignment: CDR1 MNHEY and CDR2 SMNVEV (reference sequence). Trimming pared 10 bases from V and 1 base from J, leaving 13 bases between. The CDR3 nucleotides are TGTGCCAATTCCCAGGGCTTCCAAGAGACCCAGTACTTC. Its translation is CANSQGFQETQYF.

This chain joins TRBV10-3 and TRBJ2-7; D tentatively fits TRBD1 or TRBD2 (5 bases each). The ends were cut back, 6 bases at V and 3 bases at J, with 12 bases in the middle. Per the germline V gene, CDR1 is ENHRY and CDR2 is SYGVKD. The CDR3 is 13 amino acids. CDR3 bases: TGTGCCATCAGGGGGGAGAGAATCTACGAGCAGTACTTC. This encodes CAIRGERIYEQYF.

Concerning this clone: Within the sample, other DNA sequences also encode this same CDR3. J is TRBJ2-1 and V is TRBV20-1; D unresolved. The CDR3 runs 11 residues. Germline CDR1 DFQATT, CDR2 SNEGSKA (reference sequence). V was shortened by 0 bases and J by 8 bases, with 5 bases between the two germline ends. The CDR3 DNA is TGCAGTGCTAGAGATCGGGATGAGCAGTTCTTC. This gives the protein CSARDRDEQFF.

The V call is TRBV18, the J call TRBJ1-1, with a possible D match to TRBD1 (5 bases). The V end lost 5 bases, the J end lost 4 bases, and 8 bases lay between the germline ends. CDR1 KGHSH and CDR2 LQKENI come from the germline V gene. The CDR3 covers 12 residues. The CDR3 region has the DNA TGTGCCAGCTCAGGGGACGCCACTGAAGCTTTCTTT. Translation: CASSGDATEAFF.

The chain combines TRBV5-1 with TRBJ2-5; 7 bases agree with TRBD1. CDR1 SGHRS and CDR2 YFSETQ come from the germline V gene. The CDR3 is 18 amino acids. V lost 0 bases, J lost 4 bases, and 15 bases stayed unmatched. The DNA of the CDR3 is TGCGCCAGCAGCTTGGCCAAGGCAGGGGGACGAGGCCGAGAGACCCAGTACTTC. This translates into CASSLAKAGGRGRETQYF.

The chain employs TRBV6-1 and TRBJ1-5; D remains ambiguous. The germline V and J ends were trimmed by 6 bases and 6 bases, with 12 bases remaining between them. In germline, CDR1 is MNHNS, CDR2 SASEGT. The CDR3 consists of 13 residues. The DNA for the CDR3 is TGTGCCAGCAGAGTGCAGGCCTCTCAGCCCCAGCATTTT. It translates to CASRVQASQPQHF.

This sequence joins TRBV4-1 and TRBJ1-5; D gene ambiguous. CDR1 and CDR2 (germline): MGHRA, YSYEKL. This CDR3 comprises 15 residues. V gave up 6 bases and J gave up 2 bases, with 14 bases separating them. CDR3 coding DNA: TGCGCCAGCAGACGTTCTGGGGAGGGCAATCAGCCCCAGCATTTT. It translates to CASRRSGEGNQPQHF.

The CDR3 coding sequence is TGTGCCAGCAGTTACTTGGACGAGCAGTACTTC. This translates into CASSYLDEQYF. The J gene is TRBJ2-7, the V gene TRBV6-6; D is unresolved. This CDR3 contains 11 residues. Trimming stripped 1 base from V and 5 bases from J, with 3 bases between. Germline V lookup: CDR1 MNHNY, CDR2 SVGAGI (reference sequence).